Shown below are 13 T cell receptor beta chains from a single sample sequenced in a study of blood T cells in healthy people across ages. Through a sample-barcoded 5' primer and a J-beta primer mix, a second PCR was run for about 6 to 11 cycles. Using its own MiXCR run on the 5' RACE reads, TCRdb lists one record per CDR3 protein. The profile shows a few hundred thousand distinct CDR3 sequences, 25% to 30% of them singletons. Source material: blood. These TCRs come from a woman in her 70s in good health.

This clonotype was seen once. V gene TRBV6-2 or TRBV6-3 combines with J gene TRBJ2-7, with 7 bases that match TRBD1. Germline trimming cut 10 bases from V and 5 bases from J; bases unmatched to any gene: 14. Germline-derived CDR1 and CDR2 are MNHEY and SVGEGT. CDR3 length equals 14 residues. CDR3 amino acids: CATVRQGAGDEQYF. Here the CDR3 DNA reads TGTGCCACCGTCCGACAGGGAGCAGGGGACGAGCAGTACTTC.

This clonotype was seen a few times. The chain employs TRBV5-1 and TRBJ1-2, with D perhaps TRBD1 (6 bases). The CDR3 covers 16 residues. Germline CDR1 is SGHRS and CDR2 is YFSETQ. V lost 0 bases and J 1 base, leaving 13 bases between the germline ends. In DNA, the CDR3 is TGCGCCAGCAGCTTGGTGGCAGGGGAGGGTAACTATGGCTACACCTTC. The encoded protein is CASSLVAGEGNYGYTF.

This clonotype showed up many times. The rearrangement joins TRBV12-3 or TRBV12-4 to TRBJ1-4; 10 bases match TRBD1. This CDR3 spans 14 amino acids. V was pared by 4 bases and J by 5 bases, with 1 base of the junction left unmatched. The CDR3 nucleotides are TGTGCCAGCAGTTCGACAGGGGGCAATGAAAAACTGTTTTTT. Encoded protein: CASSSTGGNEKLFF.

As for this clonotype: With a much larger clone just one base away, this may be a read error. This chain joins TRBV6-6 and TRBJ1-5; D is undetermined. V was cut by 4 bases and J by 4 bases, with 8 bases left in between. There are 13 residues in the CDR3. Germline V gene lookup returns CDR1 MNHNY and CDR2 SVGAGI (reference sequence). CDR3 DNA: TGTGCCAGCAGTTCGGGTGTAAATCAGCCCCAGCATTTT. Translation: CASSSGVNQPQHF.

In this sample, this clonotype turned up many times. V is TRBV18 and J is TRBJ2-5, with no clear D. CDR3 length: 12 amino acids. V was cut by 4 bases and J by 0 bases, with 3 bases left in between. Per germline, CDR1 KGHSH and CDR2 LQKENI. As DNA, the CDR3 is TGTGCCAGCTCACGGTACCAAGAGACCCAGTACTTC. Translating it yields CASSRYQETQYF.

This clonotype was recorded only once. The chain recombines TRBV12-3 or TRBV12-4 with TRBJ2-3; 13 bases map to TRBD2. The CDR3 sequence is 18 residues long. With 5 bases clipped from V and 6 bases from J, the junction kept 14 bases outside the gene matches. CDR3 sequence (DNA): TGTGCCAGCAGTCTACCGGGACTAGCGGGAAGAGTTTGGGATACGCAGTATTTT. Protein sequence: CASSLPGLAGRVWDTQYF.

There are a few counts of this clonotype. This CDR3 reads CSAFGTHSYEQYF. In DNA form, the CDR3 reads TGCAGTGCTTTCGGGACTCACTCCTACGAGCAGTACTTC. The chain links TRBV20-1 to TRBJ2-7; tentative D call: TRBD2 (6 bases). CDR1 and CDR2 (germline): DFQATT, SNEGSKA (reference sequence). This CDR3 has 13 amino acids. Trimming took 5 bases from V and 0 from J, leaving 11 bases between them.

The sample holds one count of this clonotype. This chain uses TRBV10-3 with TRBJ2-5, with D possibly matching TRBD2 (6 bases). Per germline, CDR1 ENHRY and CDR2 SYGVKD. Trimming cost V 3 bases and J 1 base, with 18 bases left between them. The CDR3 has 17 amino acids. DNA of the CDR3: TGTGCCATCAGTGAAGGGGCGGAGGGACTTGTCCAAGAGACCCAGTACTTC. Translation gives CAISEGAEGLVQETQYF.

This chain uses TRBV18 with TRBJ2-7, with D tentatively TRBD1 or TRBD2 (5 bases each). Germline-derived CDR1 and CDR2 are KGHSH and LQKENI. The CDR3 is 15 residues long. Trimming left V 3 bases short and J 0 bases short, with 12 bases between. The chain's CDR3 is CASSPGKGTSYEQYF. The CDR3 coding sequence is TGTGCCAGCTCACCTGGGAAGGGGACCTCCTACGAGCAGTACTTC.

This clonotype appeared a few times. The V call is TRBV11-2, the J call TRBJ2-4; D may match TRBD1 or TRBD2 (5 bases each). The CDR3 has 14 amino acids. Trimming removed 5 bases from V and 7 bases from J, with 15 bases in between. Germline assignment: CDR1 SGHAT and CDR2 FQNNGV. The CDR3 region has the DNA TGTGCCAGCAGCCCGGCGAGGGGTGGGAACATTCAGTACTTC. Amino acid sequence: CASSPARGGNIQYF.

V usage is TRBV5-1 and J usage is TRBJ2-5; 7 bases line up with TRBD1. J lost 2 bases, V lost 4 bases, and 8 bases had no gene match. This CDR3 comprises 15 residues. CDR1 and CDR2 from the germline V gene are SGHRS and YFSETQ. CDR3 coding DNA: TGCGCCAGCAGCCAATCGGGACAGCTACAAGAGACCCAGTACTTC. Translated: CASSQSGQLQETQYF.

The sample holds a few counts of this clonotype. CDR3 sequence reads: CASRIASEQYF. The CDR3 DNA follows: TGTGCCAGCAGGATAGCTTCCGAGCAGTACTTC. The chain joins TRBV28 to TRBJ2-5; unclear D gene. The end of the DNA aligns better with TRBJ2-7, so the J call may be wrong. CDR3 length equals 11 residues. The germline gives CDR1 MDHEN, CDR2 SYDVKM.

The rearrangement joins TRBV7-2 to TRBJ2-3; the D gene is possibly TRBD1 (5 bases). Trimming cost V 1 base and J 6 bases, with 17 bases left between them. The CDR3 spans 16 residues. Per the germline V gene, CDR1 is SGHTA and CDR2 is FQGNSA. CDR3 amino acids: CASSLVRPLGADTQYF. CDR3 nucleotides: TGTGCCAGCAGCTTAGTGCGGCCCCTAGGGGCCGATACGCAGTATTTT.